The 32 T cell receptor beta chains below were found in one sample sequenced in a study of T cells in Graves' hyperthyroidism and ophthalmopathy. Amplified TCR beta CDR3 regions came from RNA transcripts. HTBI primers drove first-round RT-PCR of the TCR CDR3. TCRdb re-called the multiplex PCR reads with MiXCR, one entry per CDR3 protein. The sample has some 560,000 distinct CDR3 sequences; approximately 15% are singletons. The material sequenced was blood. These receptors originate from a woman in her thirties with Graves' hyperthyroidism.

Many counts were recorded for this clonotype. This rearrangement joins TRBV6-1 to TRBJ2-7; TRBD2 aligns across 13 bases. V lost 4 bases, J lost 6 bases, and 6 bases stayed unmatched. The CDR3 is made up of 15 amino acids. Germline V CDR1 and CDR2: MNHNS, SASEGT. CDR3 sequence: CASSATSGRAGEQYF. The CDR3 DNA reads TGTGCCAGCAGTGCCACTAGCGGGAGGGCCGGCGAGCAGTACTTC.

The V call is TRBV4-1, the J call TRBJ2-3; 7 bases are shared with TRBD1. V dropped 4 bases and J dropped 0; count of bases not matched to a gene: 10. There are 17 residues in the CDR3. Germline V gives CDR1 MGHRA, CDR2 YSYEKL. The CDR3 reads CASSRLTGQLSTDTQYF. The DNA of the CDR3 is TGCGCCAGCAGCCGATTAACGGGACAGCTTAGCACAGATACGCAGTATTTT.

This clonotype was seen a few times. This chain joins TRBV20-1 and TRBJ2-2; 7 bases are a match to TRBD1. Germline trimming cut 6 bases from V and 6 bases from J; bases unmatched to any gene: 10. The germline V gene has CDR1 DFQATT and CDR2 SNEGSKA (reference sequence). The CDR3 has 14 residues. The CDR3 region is CSAERGRLAGELFF. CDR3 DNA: TGCAGTGCAGAGAGGGGGCGTTTGGCCGGGGAGCTGTTTTTT.

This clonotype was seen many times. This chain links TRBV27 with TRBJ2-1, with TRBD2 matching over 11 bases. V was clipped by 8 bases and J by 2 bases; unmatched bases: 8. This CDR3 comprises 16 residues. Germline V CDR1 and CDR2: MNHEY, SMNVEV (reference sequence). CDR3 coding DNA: TGTGCCAGCTCCGTCCTAGCGGGAGGTACCTACAATGAGCAGTTCTTC. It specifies CASSVLAGGTYNEQFF.

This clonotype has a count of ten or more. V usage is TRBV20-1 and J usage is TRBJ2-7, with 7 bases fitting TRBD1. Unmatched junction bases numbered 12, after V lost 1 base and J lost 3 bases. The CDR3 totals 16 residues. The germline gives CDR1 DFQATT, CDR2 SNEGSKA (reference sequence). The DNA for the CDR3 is TGCAGTGCTAGAGGGGCCCCGGGCGACAGGGACTACGAGCAGTACTTC. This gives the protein CSARGAPGDRDYEQYF.

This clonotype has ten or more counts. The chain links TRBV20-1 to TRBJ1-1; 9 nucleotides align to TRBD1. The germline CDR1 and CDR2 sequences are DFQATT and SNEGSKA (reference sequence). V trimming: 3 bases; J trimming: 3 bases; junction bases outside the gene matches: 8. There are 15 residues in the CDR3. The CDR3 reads CSARPYRDRDTEAFF. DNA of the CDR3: TGCAGTGCTAGGCCCTACCGGGACAGGGACACTGAAGCTTTCTTT.

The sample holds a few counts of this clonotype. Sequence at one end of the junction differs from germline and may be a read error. The CDR3 coding sequence is TGTGCCAGCTATAACCCAAAGGCGGGGCACGAGCAATACTTC. This gives the protein CASYNPKAGHEQYF. The V call is TRBV2, the J call TRBJ2-7, with a weak D call TRBD2 (6 bases). This CDR3 comprises 14 residues. Per germline, CDR1 SNHLY and CDR2 FYNNEI.

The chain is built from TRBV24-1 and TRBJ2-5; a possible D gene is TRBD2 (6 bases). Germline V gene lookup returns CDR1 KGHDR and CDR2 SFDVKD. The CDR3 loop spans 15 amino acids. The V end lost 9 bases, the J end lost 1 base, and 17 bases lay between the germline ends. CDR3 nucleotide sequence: TGTGCCACCGGAACCTCGATCGGGGGCCAAGAGACCCAGTACTTC. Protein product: CATGTSIGGQETQYF.

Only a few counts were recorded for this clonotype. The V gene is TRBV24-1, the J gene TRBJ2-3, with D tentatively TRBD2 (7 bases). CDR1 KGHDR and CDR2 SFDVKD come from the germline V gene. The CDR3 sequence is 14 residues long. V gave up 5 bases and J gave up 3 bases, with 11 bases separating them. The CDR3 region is CATSARGGTDTQYF. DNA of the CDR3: TGTGCCACCAGTGCTAGGGGGGGGACAGATACGCAGTATTTT.

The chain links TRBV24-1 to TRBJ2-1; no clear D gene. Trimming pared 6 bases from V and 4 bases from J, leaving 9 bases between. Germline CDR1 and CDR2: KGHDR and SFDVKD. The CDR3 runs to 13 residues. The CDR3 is CATSPDGYNEQFF. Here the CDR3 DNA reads TGTGCCACCAGTCCCGACGGTTACAATGAGCAGTTCTTC.

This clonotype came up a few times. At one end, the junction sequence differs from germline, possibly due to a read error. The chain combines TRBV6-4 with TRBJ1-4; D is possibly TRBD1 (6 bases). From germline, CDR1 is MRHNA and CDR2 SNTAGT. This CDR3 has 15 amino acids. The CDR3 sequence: CASSYSTWTDEKLFF. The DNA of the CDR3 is TGTGCCAGCAGTTACTCGACTTGGACAGATGAAAAACTGTTTTTT.

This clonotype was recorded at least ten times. CDR3 DNA sequence: TGTGCCAGCAGCTCTAGCGGGAGGGGTATGAAGCAGTACTTC. Its protein product is CASSSSGRGMKQYF. V is TRBV6-2 or TRBV6-3 and J is TRBJ2-7; 12 positions match TRBD2. The CDR3 sequence is 14 residues long. The V gene's germline CDR1 is MNHEY and CDR2 SVGEGT. The V segment lost 6 bases and the J segment 8 bases; nucleotides outside the gene matches: 8.

The CDR3, as DNA: TGTGCCATCAGCCCAAAGGGGGATGAGCAGTTCTTC. This encodes CAISPKGDEQFF. The chain links TRBV10-3 to TRBJ2-1, with D maybe TRBD1 (6 bases). CDR1 and CDR2 from the germline V gene are ENHRY and SYGVKD. The CDR3 extends over 12 amino acids. V lost 6 bases and J lost 8, with 11 bases in between.

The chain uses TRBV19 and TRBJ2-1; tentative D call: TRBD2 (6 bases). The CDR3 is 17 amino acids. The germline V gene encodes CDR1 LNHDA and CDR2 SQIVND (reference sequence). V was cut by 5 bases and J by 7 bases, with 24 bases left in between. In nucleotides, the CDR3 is TGTGCCAGTAGTCCTCGCGGGTTCCTAGCGTTACGAAATGAGCAGTTCTTC. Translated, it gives CASSPRGFLALRNEQFF.

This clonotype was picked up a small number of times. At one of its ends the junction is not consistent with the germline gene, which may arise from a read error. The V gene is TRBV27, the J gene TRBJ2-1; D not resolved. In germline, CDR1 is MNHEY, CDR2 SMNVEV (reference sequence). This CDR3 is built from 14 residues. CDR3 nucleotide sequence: TGTGCCAGCAGGTCCACCCGGTCCTTCAATGAGCAGTTCTTC. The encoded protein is CASRSTRSFNEQFF.

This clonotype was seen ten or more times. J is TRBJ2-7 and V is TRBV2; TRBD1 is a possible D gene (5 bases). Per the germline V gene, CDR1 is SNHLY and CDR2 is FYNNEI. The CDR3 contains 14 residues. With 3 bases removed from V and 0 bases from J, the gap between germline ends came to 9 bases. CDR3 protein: CASSEDMDSYEQYF. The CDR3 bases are TGTGCCAGCAGTGAGGACATGGACTCCTACGAGCAGTACTTC.

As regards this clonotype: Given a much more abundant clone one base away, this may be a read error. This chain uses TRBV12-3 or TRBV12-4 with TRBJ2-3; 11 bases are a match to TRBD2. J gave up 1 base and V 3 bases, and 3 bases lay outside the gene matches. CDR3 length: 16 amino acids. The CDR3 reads CASSLGTSGGTDTQYF. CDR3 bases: TGTGCCAGCAGTTTGGGGACTAGCGGAGGCACAGATACGCAGTATTTT.

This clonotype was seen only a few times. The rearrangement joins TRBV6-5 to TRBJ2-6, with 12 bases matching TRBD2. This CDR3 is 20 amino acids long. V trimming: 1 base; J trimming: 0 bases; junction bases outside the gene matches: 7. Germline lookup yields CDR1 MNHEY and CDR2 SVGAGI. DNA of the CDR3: TGTGCCAGCAGTTACTTTCACAGGACTAGCGGGACCTCTGGGGCCAACGTCCTGACTTTC. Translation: CASSYFHRTSGTSGANVLTF.

This chain's CDR3 is CASRPTRGRLAKNIQYF. The CDR3 nucleotides are TGTGCCAGTAGACCCACGAGGGGACGACTAGCCAAAAACATTCAGTACTTC. This chain links TRBV19 with TRBJ2-4, with D perhaps assigned TRBD1 or TRBD2 (5 bases each). Trimming cost V 6 bases and J 0 bases, with 18 bases left between them. Germline CDR1 reads LNHDA; CDR2 reads SQIVND (reference sequence). The CDR3 runs to 17 residues.

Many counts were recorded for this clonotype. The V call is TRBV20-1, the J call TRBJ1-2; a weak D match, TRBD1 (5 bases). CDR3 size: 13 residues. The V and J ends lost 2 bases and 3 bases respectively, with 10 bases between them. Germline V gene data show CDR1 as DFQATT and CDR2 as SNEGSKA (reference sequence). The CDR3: CSARQGTYYGYTF. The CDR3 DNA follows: TGCAGTGCTAGACAGGGTACCTACTATGGCTACACCTTC.

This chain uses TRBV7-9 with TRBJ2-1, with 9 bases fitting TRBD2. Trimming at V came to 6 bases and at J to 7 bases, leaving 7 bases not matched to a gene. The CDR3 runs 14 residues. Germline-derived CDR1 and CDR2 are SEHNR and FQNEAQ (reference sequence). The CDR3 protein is CASRTSGTGNEQFF. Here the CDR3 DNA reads TGTGCCAGCAGGACTAGCGGAACCGGAAATGAGCAGTTCTTC.

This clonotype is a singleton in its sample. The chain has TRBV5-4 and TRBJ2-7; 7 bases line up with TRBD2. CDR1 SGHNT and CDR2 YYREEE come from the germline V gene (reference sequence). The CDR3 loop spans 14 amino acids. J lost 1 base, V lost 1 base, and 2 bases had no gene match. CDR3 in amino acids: CASSLTSVSYEQYF. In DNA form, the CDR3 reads TGTGCCAGCAGCTTGACTAGCGTATCCTACGAGCAGTACTTC.

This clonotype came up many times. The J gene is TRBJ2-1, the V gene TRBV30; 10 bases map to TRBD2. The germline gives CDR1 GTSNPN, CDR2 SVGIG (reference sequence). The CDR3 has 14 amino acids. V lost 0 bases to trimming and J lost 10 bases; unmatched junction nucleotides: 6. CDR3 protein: CAWSVRLAGDEQFF. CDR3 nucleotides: TGTGCCTGGAGTGTTCGCCTAGCGGGAGACGAGCAGTTCTTC.

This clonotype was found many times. The CDR3 DNA sequence: TGCAGTGCTAGTTGGGCCAGGGAGAATGAGCAGTTCTTC. Protein product: CSASWARENEQFF. V gene TRBV20-1 combines with J gene TRBJ2-1; D may be TRBD1 or TRBD2 (5 bases each). V dropped 3 bases and J dropped 7 bases, with 13 bases sitting between them. The length of the CDR3 is 13 residues. The germline gives CDR1 DFQATT, CDR2 SNEGSKA (reference sequence).

CDR3 residues: CASSLRSDYEQFF. The DNA of the CDR3 is TGTGCCAGCAGTTTGCGGTCCGACTATGAGCAGTTCTTC. V is TRBV27 and J is TRBJ2-1; no firm D call. Deletions cut 3 bases from V and 8 bases from J, with 11 bases between. CDR1 MNHEY and CDR2 SMNVEV come from the germline V gene (reference sequence). The CDR3 has 13 residues.

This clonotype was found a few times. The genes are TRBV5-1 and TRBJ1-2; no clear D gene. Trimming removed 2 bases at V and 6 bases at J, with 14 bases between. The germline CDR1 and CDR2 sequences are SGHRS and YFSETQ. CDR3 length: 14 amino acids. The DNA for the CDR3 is TGCGCCAGCAGCTTTGGTGGGCACAGCCATGGCTACACCTTC. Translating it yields CASSFGGHSHGYTF.

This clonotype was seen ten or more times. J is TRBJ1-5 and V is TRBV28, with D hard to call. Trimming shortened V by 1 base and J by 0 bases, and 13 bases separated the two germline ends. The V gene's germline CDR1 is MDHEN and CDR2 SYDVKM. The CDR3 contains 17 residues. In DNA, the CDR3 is TGTGCCAGCAGTTTATCCTACTTGCCGCATAGCAATCAGCCCCAGCATTTT. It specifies CASSLSYLPHSNQPQHF.

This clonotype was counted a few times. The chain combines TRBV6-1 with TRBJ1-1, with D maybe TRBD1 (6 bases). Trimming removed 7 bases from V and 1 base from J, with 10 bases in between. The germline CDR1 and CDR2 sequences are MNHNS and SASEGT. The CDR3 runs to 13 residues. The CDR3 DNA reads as TGTGCCAGCACCAGGGGCCAGAACACTGAAGCTTTCTTT. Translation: CASTRGQNTEAFF.

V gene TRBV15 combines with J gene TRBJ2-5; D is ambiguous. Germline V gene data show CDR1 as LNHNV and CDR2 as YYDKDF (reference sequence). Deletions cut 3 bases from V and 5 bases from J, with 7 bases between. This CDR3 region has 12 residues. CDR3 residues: CATSSGFETQYF. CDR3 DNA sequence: TGTGCCACCAGCAGCGGATTTGAGACCCAGTACTTC.

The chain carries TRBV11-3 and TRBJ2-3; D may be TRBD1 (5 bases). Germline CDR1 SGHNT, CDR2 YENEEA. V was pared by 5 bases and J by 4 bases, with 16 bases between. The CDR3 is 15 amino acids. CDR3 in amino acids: CASSATTVSPDTQYF. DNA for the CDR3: TGTGCCAGCAGCGCTACGACAGTTAGCCCAGATACGCAGTATTTT.

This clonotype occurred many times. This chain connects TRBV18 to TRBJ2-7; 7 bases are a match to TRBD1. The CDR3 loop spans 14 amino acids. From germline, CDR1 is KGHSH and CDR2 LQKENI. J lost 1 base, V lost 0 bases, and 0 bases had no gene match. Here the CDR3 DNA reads TGTGCCAGCTCACCACCGGGACAGTCCTACGAGCAGTACTTC. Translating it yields CASSPPGQSYEQYF.

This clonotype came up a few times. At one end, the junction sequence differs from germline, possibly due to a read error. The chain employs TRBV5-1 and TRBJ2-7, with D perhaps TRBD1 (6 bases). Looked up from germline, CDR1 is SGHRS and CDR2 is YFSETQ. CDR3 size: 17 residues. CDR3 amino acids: CVSSLRVGTSTSYEQYF. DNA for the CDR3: TGCGTCAGCAGCTTGAGGGTTGGGACATCGACTTCCTACGAGCAGTACTTC.